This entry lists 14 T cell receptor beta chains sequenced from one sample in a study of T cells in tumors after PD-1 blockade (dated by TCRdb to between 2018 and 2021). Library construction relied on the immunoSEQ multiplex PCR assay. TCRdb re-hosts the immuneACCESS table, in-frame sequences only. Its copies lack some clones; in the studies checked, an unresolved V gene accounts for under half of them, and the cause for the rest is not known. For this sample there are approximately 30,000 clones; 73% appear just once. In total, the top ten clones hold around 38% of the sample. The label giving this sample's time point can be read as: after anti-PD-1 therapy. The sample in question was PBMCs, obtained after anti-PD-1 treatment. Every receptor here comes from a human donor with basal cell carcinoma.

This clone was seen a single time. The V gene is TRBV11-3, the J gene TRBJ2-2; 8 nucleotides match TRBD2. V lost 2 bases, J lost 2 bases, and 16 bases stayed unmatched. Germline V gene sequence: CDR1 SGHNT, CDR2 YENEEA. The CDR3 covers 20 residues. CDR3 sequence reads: CASSLSWPGGGQRNTGELFF. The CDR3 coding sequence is TGTGCCAGCAGCTTAAGTTGGCCCGGGGGGGGACAACGAAACACCGGGGAGCTGTTTTTT.

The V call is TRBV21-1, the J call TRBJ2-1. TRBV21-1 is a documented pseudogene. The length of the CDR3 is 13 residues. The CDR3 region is CASSRGSYNEQFF. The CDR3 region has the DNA TGTGCCAGCAGCAGGGGATCCTACAATGAGCAGTTCTTC.

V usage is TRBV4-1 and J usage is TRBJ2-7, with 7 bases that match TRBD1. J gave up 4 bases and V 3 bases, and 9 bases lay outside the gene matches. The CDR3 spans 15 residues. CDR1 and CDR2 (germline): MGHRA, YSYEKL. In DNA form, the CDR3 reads TGCGCCAGCAGCCACCTAGACAGGGAAGGTTACGAGCAGTACTTC. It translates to CASSHLDREGYEQYF.

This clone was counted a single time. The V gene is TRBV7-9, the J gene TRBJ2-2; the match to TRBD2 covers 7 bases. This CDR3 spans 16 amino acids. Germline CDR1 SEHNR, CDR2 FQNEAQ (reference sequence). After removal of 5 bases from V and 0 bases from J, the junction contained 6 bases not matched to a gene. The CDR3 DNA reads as TGTGCCAGCAGCGGCTCGACTAGCCCGAACACCGGGGAGCTGTTTTTT. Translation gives CASSGSTSPNTGELFF. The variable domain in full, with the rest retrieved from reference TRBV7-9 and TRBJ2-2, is DTGVSQNPRHKITKRGQNVTFRCDPISEHNRLYWYRQTLGQGPEFLTYFQNEAQLEKSRLLSDRFSAERPKGSFSTLEIQRTEQGDSAMYLCASSGSTSPNTGELFFGEGSRLTVL.

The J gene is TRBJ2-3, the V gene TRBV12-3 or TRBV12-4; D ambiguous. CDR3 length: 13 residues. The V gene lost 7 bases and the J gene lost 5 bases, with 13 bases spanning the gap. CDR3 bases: TGTGCCAGCACCCTTTCCTCGGGAGATACGCAGTATTTT. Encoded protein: CASTLSSGDTQYF.

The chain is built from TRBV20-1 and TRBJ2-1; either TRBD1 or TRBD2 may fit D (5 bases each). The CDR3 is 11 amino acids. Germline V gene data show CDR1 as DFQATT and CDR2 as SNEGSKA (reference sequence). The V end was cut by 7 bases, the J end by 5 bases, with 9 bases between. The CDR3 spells CSGGDNNEQFF. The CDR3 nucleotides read TGCAGTGGAGGGGATAACAATGAGCAGTTCTTC.

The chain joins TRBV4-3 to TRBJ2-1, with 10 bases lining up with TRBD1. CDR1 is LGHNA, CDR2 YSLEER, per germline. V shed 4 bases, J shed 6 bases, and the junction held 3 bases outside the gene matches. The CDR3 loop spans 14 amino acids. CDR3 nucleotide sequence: TGCGCCAGCAGCCGGACAGGGGGTATCAATGAGCAGTTCTTC. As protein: CASSRTGGINEQFF.

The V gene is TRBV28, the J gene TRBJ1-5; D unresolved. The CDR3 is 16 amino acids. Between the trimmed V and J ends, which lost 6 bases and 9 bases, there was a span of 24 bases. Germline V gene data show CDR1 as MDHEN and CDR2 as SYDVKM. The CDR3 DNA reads TGTGCCAGCAGCCTCTTTTTAGAGGACGGTCGGGGGCCCCAGCATTTT. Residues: CASSLFLEDGRGPQHF.

The CDR3 region is CASSPTGTGYTF. The CDR3 DNA sequence: TGTGCCAGCAGCCCTACAGGGACCGGCTACACCTTC. The V and J genes are TRBV2 and TRBJ1-2; TRBD1 is a possible D gene (6 bases). Trimming took off 6 bases at V and 8 bases at J, with 13 bases between the two ends. The CDR3 spans 12 residues. In germline, CDR1 is SNHLY, CDR2 FYNNEI. Using reference TRBV2 and TRBJ1-2 for the parts outside the CDR3, the full variable domain is EPEVTQTPSHQVTQMGQEVILRCVPISNHLYFYWYRQILGQKVEFLVSFYNNEISEKSEIFDDQFSVERPDGSNFTLKIRSTKLEDSAMYFCASSPTGTGYTFGSGTRLTVV.

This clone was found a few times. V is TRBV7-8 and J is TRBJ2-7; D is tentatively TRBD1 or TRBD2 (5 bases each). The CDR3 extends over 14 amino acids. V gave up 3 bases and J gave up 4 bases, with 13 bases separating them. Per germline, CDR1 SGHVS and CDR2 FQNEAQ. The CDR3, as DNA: TGTGCCAGCAGCTTCTCGGGACCTCCTTACGAGCAGTACTTC. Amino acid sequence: CASSFSGPPYEQYF. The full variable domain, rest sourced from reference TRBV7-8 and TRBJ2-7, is GAGVSQSPRYKVAKRGQDVALRCDPISGHVSLFWYQQALGQGPEFLTYFQNEAQLDKSGLPSDRFFAERPEGSVSTLKIQRTQQEDSAVYLCASSFSGPPYEQYFGPGTRLTVT.

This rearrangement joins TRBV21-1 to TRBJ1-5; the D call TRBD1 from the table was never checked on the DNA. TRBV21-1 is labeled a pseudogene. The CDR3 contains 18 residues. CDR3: CASSKGQDFTFSNQPQHF. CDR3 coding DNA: TGTGCCAGCAGCAAGGGGCAGGATTTTACCTTTAGCAATCAGCCCCAGCATTTT.

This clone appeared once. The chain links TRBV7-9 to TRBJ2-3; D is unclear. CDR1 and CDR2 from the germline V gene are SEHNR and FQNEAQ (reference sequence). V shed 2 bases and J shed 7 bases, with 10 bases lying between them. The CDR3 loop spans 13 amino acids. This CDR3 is CASSLFGPNTQYF. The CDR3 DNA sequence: TGTGCCAGCAGCTTATTTGGACCAAATACGCAGTATTTT.

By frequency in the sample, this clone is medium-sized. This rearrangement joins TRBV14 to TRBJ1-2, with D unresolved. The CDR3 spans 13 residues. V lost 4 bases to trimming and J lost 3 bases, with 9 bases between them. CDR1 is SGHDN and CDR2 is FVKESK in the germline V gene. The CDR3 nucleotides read TGTGCCAGCAGCCCCGGGCGGGACTATGGCTACACCTTC. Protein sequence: CASSPGRDYGYTF. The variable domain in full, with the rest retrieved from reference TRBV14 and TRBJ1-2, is EAGVTQFPSHSVIEKGQTVTLRCDPISGHDNLYWYRRVMGKEIKFLLHFVKESKQDESGMPNNRFLAERTGGTYSTLKVQPAELEDSGVYFCASSPGRDYGYTFGSGTRLTVV.

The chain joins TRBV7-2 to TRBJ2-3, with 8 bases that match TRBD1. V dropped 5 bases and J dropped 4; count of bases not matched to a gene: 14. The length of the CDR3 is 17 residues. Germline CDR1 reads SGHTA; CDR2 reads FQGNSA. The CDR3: CASSPHARQGKADTQYF. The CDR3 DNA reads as TGTGCCAGCAGCCCACACGCCCGACAGGGGAAGGCAGATACGCAGTATTTT.